This is a list of T cell receptor beta chains from one sample in a study of T cell responses to AZD1222 COVID-19 vaccine. Sequencing used immunoSEQ multiplex PCR; TCRdb keeps in-frame clones, though not all of them. The table shows 90,000 or so clones, with roughly 85% occurring only once. The material was peripheral blood, obtained on day 0 of AZD1222 vaccination. Source of these receptors: an adult in good health. CDR3s include the opening cysteine and the closing phenylalanine or tryptophan. The order of the fields is D gene, J gene, clone size, V gene, CDR3 DNA, CDR3 protein. D genes are given only for firm matches. Rows may omit the clone size; those that give it use once, few, many or a size class.

. TRBJ2-4 . TRBV25-1 TGTGCCAGCAGTGAACGAGGGGAGTGGAACATTCAGTACTTC CASSERGEWNIQYF
. TRBJ2-7 . TRBV4-3 TGCGCCAGCAGCCAACAGCTCGGGAGATCACTCTACGAGCAGTACTTC CASSQQLGRSLYEQYF
. TRBJ1-3 . TRBV6-5 TGTGCCACACAAAGGGGGGTAAACTCTGGAAACACCATATATTTT CATQRGVNSGNTIYF
. TRBJ2-7 . TRBV28 TGTGCCAGCAGTTTATATGGGAACAGGGTGGAGCAGTACTTC CASSLYGNRVEQYF
TRBD1 TRBJ2-6 . TRBV5-1 TGCGCCAGCAGCTTGGAGGGCCAGGGGGCTGGGGCCAACGTCCTGACTTTC CASSLEGQGAGANVLTF
. TRBJ2-1 . TRBV11-2 TGTGCCAGCAGCTTAGGGGGACTGTCCGGTCAGGTGCAGTTCTTC CASSLGGLSGQVQFF
. TRBJ1-2 . TRBV5-8 TGTGCCAGCAGCTTGGTATTAGGTCAGGGTGACTATGGCTACACCTTC CASSLVLGQGDYGYTF
TRBD1 TRBJ2-7 . TRBV7-3 TGTGCCAGAGGGACAGGGGGCGAGCAGTACTTC CARGTGGEQYF
. TRBJ2-5 . TRBV21-1 TGTGCCAGCAGCAAAGTAATGGGCCGGGGTAGGGTGACCCAGTACTTC CASSKVMGRGRVTQYF
TRBD1 TRBJ2-5 . TRBV12-5 TGTGCTAGTGGTCGGGGACAGCTTGGGGTTGGGACCCAGTACTTC CASGRGQLGVGTQYF
. TRBJ2-2 . TRBV19 TGTGCCAGTAGTAGGAGGGCGGCGAACACCGGGGAGCTGTTTTTT CASSRRAANTGELFF
. TRBJ1-6 . TRBV9 TGTGCCAGCAGTCGACAGCGCGAAATATATAATTCACCCCTCCACTTT CASSRQREIYNSPLHF
TRBD1 TRBJ2-7 . TRBV18 TGTGCCAGCTCACCTCCGGGGGACAGGGAAACCGAGCAGTACTTC CASSPPGDRETEQYF
TRBD2 TRBJ2-5 . TRBV7-2 TGTGCCAGCAGCTTAGATCCCAACGGGAGGGCTCAGTACTTC CASSLDPNGRAQYF
. TRBJ2-1 . TRBV6-5 TGTGCCAGCAGTTACTCCCTAGAGCTCTACAATGAGCAGTTCTTC CASSYSLELYNEQFF
. TRBJ1-1 . TRBV11-3 TGTGCCAGCAGCCCCCGCAGCACTGAAGCTTTCTTT CASSPRSTEAFF
. TRBJ1-1 . TRBV7-9 TGTGCCAGCAGCTTCGTGGGGAGTACTGAAGCTTTCTTT CASSFVGSTEAFF
. TRBJ2-1 . TRBV6-4 TGTGCCAGCAGTGACCTCTACAATGAGCAGTTCTTC CASSDLYNEQFF
. TRBJ1-3 . TRBV18 TGTGCCAGCTCACCACCTCTAGACAGAAAAGACACCATATATTTT CASSPPLDRKDTIYF
. TRBJ2-1 . TRBV5-1 TGCGCCAGCAGCTTGGATGGGCCACAAAACGATGAGCAGTTCTTC CASSLDGPQNDEQFF
. TRBJ1-6 once TRBV3-1/TRBV3-2 TGTGCCAGCAGCCAAGATCGTTTACCGAACTCCTATAATTCACCCCTCCACTTT CASSQDRLPNSYNSPLHF
. TRBJ2-3 . TRBV5-5 TGTGCCAGCACCCCGTGGGGATCAGCAGATACGCAGTATTTT CASTPWGSADTQYF
. TRBJ1-2 once TRBV19 TGTGCCAGTAGTATGGAGGGGTCCCTTAACTATGGCTACACCTTC CASSMEGSLNYGYTF
. TRBJ1-1 . TRBV6-5 TGTGCCAGCAGCCTTTTGGCGGGGACGAACACTGAAGCTTTCTTT CASSLLAGTNTEAFF
. TRBJ2-2 . TRBV27 TGTGCCAGCAGTTTATCGAGACCGAACACCGGGGAGCTGTTTTTT CASSLSRPNTGELFF
. TRBJ2-2 . TRBV7-9 TGTGCCAGCAGCTACCCTATGAGGGGGAAAAATACCGGGGAGCTGTTTTTT CASSYPMRGKNTGELFF
TRBD2 TRBJ2-1 . TRBV24-1 TGTGCCACCAGTGCCGCGGGAGGGCCCCACAATGAGCAGTTCTTC CATSAAGGPHNEQFF
TRBD1 TRBJ2-4 . TRBV29-1 TGCAGCGTCCGGGGGACAGGAATGGACATTCAGTACTTC CSVRGTGMDIQYF
. TRBJ2-7 . TRBV29-1 TGCAGTCCCCCCCCGGGAGTTCCGTCCTACGAGCAGTACTTC CSPPPGVPSYEQYF
TRBD2 TRBJ2-7 . TRBV28 TGTGCCAGCACCCCCAGCGGGGAGAACCGCTACGAGCAGTACTTC CASTPSGENRYEQYF